This TCR beta chain was identified during a study of post-analysis software for immune sequencing data. Turning to the study itself: The patients showed relapsing-remitting, secondary progressive and progressive-relapsing multiple sclerosis courses.

Researchers reported that TCR beta cDNA libraries carried unique molecular identifiers. From around 1 to 10 million T cells, roughly 530,000 cDNA molecules were obtained. TCRdb re-called the PCR reads with MiXCR, one entry per CDR3 protein. In the table there are 740,000 or so distinct CDR3 sequences, 53% of which are singletons. The receptor was isolated from a girl aged 5-17 years with multiple sclerosis. The sample was blood.

The CDR3 nucleotides read TGCAGTGCTAGAGATCCAGGGACTAGTGTCGAGCAGTACTTC. Protein product: CSARDPGTSVEQYF. The chain uses TRBV20-1 and TRBJ2-7, with TRBD2 matching over 8 bases. J lost 6 bases, V lost 0 bases, and 7 bases had no gene match. Germline-derived CDR1 and CDR2 are DFQATT and SNEGSKA (reference sequence). The CDR3 loop spans 14 amino acids.